This T cell receptor (beta chain) stems from a study of CD8 T cells in ankylosing spondylitis. Details on this clonotype: Its antigen remains unknown.

V was clipped by 1 base and J by 0 bases, with 13 bases between them. CDR1 DFQATT and CDR2 SNEGSKA come from the germline V gene (reference sequence). CDR3 size: 16 residues. Quantitative molecular-barcoded 5'-RACE generated the TCR beta libraries. MiXCR, run by TCRdb on the 5' RACE reads, gives a single entry per CDR3 protein. The table records 110,000 to 150,000 distinct CDR3 sequences, approximately 8.4% of them present only once. The study, taken as a whole, reports: As for the disease-linked clones, they showed a CD8+ phenotype and occurred at relatively low frequencies in peripheral blood.

This TCR was recovered from a male donor with ankylosing spondylitis. This chain uses TRBV20-1 with TRBJ2-4; TRBD1 might be the D (6 bases). Sequencing input: synovial fluid, either unsorted or a sorted T cell fraction (not recorded which). This chain's CDR3 is CSARAADSVAKNIQYF. DNA of the CDR3: TGCAGTGCTAGAGCTGCGGACAGCGTAGCCAAAAACATTCAGTACTTC.